The sequence of this T cell receptor (beta chain) was determined in a study of cytomegalovirus exposure and HLA in healthy donors. Overall study findings and caveats: About 180 TCR beta chains were listed as cytomegalovirus-associated.

The trim removed 1 base at V and 3 bases at J, leaving 1 base unmatched. The CDR3 consists of 15 residues. CDR1 and CDR2 (germline): SGHNT, YYREEE (reference sequence). The PCR ran on 60 Vbeta and 13 Jbeta primers. In the original analysis: Later, tens of millions of unique TCR beta chains were counted in an analysis, and roughly 10 million of them were shared. The assay was immunoSEQ multiplex PCR, and TCRdb's table has in-frame clones only and misses some. That table gives V, J and clone size, and the DNA gave D and trimming. In the table there are 150,000 to 200,000 clones, around 84% of which are singletons. On this clone itself: As yet, its antigen is unknown.

The sample was PBMCs. The sequence came from a man aged 40-50 years in good health and CMV-seropositive. The chain joins TRBV5-4 to TRBJ2-3; 11 bases are shared with TRBD2. The CDR3 region is CASSLTSGGTDTQYF. The CDR3, as DNA: TGTGCCAGCAGCTTGACTAGCGGGGGAACAGATACGCAGTATTTT.